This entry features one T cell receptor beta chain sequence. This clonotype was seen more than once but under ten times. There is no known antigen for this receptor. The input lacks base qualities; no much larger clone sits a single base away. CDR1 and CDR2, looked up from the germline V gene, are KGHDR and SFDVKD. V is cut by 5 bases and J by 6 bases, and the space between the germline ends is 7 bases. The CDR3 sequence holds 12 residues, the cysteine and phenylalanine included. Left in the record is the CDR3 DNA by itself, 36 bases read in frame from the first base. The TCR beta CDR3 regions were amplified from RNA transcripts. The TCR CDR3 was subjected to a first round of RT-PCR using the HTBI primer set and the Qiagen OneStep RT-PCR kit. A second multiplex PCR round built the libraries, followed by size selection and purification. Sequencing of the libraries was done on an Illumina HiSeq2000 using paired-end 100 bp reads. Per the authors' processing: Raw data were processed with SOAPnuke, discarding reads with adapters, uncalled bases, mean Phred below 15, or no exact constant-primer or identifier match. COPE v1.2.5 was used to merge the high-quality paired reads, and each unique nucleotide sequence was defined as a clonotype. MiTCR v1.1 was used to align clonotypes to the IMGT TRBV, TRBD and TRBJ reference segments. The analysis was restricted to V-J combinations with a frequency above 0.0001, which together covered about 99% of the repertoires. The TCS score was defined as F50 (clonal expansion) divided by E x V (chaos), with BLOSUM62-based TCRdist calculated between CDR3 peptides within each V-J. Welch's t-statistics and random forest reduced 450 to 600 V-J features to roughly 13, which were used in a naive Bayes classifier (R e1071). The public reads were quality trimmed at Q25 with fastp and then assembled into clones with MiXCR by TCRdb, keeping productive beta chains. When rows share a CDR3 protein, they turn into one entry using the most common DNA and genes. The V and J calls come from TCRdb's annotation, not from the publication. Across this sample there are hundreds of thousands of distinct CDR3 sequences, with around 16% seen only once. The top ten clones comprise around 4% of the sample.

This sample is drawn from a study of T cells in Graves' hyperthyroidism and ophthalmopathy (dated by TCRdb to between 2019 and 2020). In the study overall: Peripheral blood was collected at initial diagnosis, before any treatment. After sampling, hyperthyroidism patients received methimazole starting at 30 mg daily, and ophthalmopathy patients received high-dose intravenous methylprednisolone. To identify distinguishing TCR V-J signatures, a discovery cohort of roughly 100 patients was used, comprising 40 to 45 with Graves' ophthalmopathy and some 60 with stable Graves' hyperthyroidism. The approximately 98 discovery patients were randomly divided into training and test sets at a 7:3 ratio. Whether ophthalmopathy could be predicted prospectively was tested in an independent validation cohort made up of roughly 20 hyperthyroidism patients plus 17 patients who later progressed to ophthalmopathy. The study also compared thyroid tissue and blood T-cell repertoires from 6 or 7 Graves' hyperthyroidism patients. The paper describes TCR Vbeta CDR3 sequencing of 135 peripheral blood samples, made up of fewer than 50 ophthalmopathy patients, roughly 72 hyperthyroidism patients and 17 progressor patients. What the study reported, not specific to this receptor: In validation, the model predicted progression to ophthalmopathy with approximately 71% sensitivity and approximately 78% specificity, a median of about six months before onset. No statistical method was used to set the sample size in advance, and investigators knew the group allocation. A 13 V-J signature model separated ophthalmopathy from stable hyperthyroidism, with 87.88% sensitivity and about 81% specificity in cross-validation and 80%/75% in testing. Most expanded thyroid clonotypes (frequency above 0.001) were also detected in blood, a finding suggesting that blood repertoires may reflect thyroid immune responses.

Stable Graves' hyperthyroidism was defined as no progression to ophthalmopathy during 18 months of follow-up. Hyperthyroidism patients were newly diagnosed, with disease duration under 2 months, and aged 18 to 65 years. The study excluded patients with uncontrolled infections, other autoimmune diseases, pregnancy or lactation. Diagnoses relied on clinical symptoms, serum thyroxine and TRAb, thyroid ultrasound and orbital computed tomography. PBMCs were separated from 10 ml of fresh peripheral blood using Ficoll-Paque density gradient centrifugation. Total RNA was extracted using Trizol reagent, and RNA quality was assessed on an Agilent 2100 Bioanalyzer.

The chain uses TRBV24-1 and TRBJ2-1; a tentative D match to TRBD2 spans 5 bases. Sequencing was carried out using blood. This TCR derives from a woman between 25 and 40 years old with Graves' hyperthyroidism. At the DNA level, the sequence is TGTGCCACCAGTGTGGCGGGCAATGAGCAGTTCTTC. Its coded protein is CATSVAGNEQFF.